This T cell receptor (beta chain) was documented in a study of blood T cell repertoires in COVID-19. CDR1 and CDR2 from the germline V gene are MNHEY and SVGAGI. V gave up 8 bases and J gave up 8 bases; unmatched junction bases: 7. The CDR3 spans 12 residues. Clones were sequenced by immunoSEQ multiplex PCR, and TCRdb holds only the in-frame ones, with some missing. The sample has approximately 300,000 clones, more than 85% seen once; the top ten hold about 4%. Specimen: PBMCs or T cells enriched from blood (not recorded which). The receptor was derived from a woman in her thirties who had been exposed to COVID-19. The rearrangement uses TRBV6-5 and TRBJ1-2; 8 positions agree with TRBD1. This chain's CDR3 is CASFAGGWGYTF. The CDR3 region has the DNA TGTGCCAGCTTTGCAGGGGGCTGGGGCTACACCTTC.